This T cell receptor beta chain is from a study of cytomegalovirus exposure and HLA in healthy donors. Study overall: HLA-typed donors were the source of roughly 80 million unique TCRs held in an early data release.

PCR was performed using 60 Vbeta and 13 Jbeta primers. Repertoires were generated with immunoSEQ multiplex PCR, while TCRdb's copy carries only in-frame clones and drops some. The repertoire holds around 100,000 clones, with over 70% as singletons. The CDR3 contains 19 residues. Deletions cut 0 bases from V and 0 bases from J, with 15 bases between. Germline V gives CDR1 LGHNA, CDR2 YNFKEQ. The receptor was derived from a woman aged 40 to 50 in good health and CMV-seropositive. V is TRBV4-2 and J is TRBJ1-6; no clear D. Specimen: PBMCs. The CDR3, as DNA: TGTGCCAGCAGCCAAGACCGGGAGAGCCTAAGCTCCTATAATTCACCCCTCCACTTT. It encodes CASSQDRESLSSYNSPLHF.